This T cell receptor (beta chain) was sequenced for a study of low-dose radiotherapy and immunotherapy resistance in tumors. This sample's time point: after trial treatment. The sample's treatment: LDRT plus nivolumab, ipilimumab, low-dose cyclophosphamide and aspirin (RACIN trial). Covering alpha and beta chains, TRAV- and TRBV-specific primers were used for the first-strand cDNA. Both a constant-region primer and a V-primer adapter served to amplify TCRs across approximately 19 PCR cycles. TCRdb reprocessed the reads with MiXCR, giving one entry per CDR3 protein. The table has about 91,000 distinct CDR3 sequences, around a fifth seen once; the top ten hold over 10%. The TCR sequence derives from a female donor with ovarian cancer. This specimen was PBMCs, taken after low-dose radiotherapy plus immunotherapy.

The CDR3 DNA reads TGTGCCAGTAGTAATTCAGATACGCAGTATTTT. As protein: CASSNSDTQYF. The chain recombines TRBV19 with TRBJ2-3, with D unresolved. The V and J ends lost 4 bases and 4 bases respectively, with 3 bases between them. Per the germline V gene, CDR1 is LNHDA and CDR2 is SQIVND (reference sequence). The CDR3 extends over 11 amino acids.